Described below is a single TCR beta chain sequence and its context. Its antigen is not yet known. Nothing much larger sits one base from this clone, and base qualities are not available. TCRbeta CDR3 regions were amplified from genomic DNA by means of the immunoSEQ Assay, a bias-controlled multiplex PCR. The authors' pipeline ran thus. Within the assay, amplification of reference gene primers was used to estimate how many nucleated cells each sample contained. Sequence reads were collapsed and filtered to measure the absolute abundance of every unique TCRbeta CDR3 rearrangement. For each sample, productive Simpson clonality was calculated by taking the square root of Simpson's diversity index across productive rearrangements. TCRdb obtained this table from immuneACCESS and retained in-frame rearrangements with V and J assigned. These tables miss some clones; where compared with another copy, unresolved V genes account for less than half of the shortfall, and the remainder is unexplained. The DNA was the basis for D and trimming; V, J and clone size are from that table. The sample table contains fewer than 80,000 clones; only one count was recorded for 80% to 90% of them. The ten largest clones capture 6% to 6.5% of the sample.

One collaborating source in Seattle enrolled patients while the patients were actively infected and followed the patients over time throughout the course of disease. Whole blood was collected in K2EDTA tubes by collaborating institutions according to the institutions' own protocols. For TCRbeta analysis, collaborator samples were shipped as frozen whole blood, as isolated PBMCs, or as DNA extracted from either sample type. The sample originates from a study of blood T cell repertoires in COVID-19 (dated by TCRdb to 2020 to 2022). The study in broad terms: Samples from collaborators originated in the United States, Italy and Spain and spanned both the acute and convalescent phases of COVID-19. The material from the prospective study consisted of cDNA or gDNA derived from T cells, B-cell-depleted T cells, or PBMCs. The dataset comprised deeply sampled blood TCRbeta repertoires from subjects exposed to, actively infected with, or recovered from COVID-19. The repertoires were released in a freely available public database meant as a resource for research on the immune response to SARS-CoV-2. The samples were drawn from two sources: the first 160 participants of the ongoing ImmuneRACE study, and fewer than 1,500 subjects contributed by 6 global collaborators. Sample metadata almost always included a de-identified subject ID, COVID-19 status, age in years and sex. Where available, HLA class I and class II types were taken from metadata supplied by the sample provider and were not determined by assay-based typing. The full study reports these points: The quantity of clinical and demographic metadata differed by source and by participant and was supplied without curation.

V is shortened by 4 bases, J by 9 bases, and the region joining them spans 11 bases. Sequences SGHRS (CDR1) and YFSETQ (CDR2) are obtained from the germline V gene. Measured from the cysteine to the phenylalanine, the CDR3 is 11 residues long. Only the CDR3 region is kept as DNA, spanning 33 bases read in frame from base 1. The sample consisted of peripheral blood. This clonotype was obtained from an elderly man with COVID-19, enrolled during active disease. This sequence uses TRBV5-1 and TRBJ2-7, and possibly TRBD2, on 6 matching bases. For the CDR3, the sequence is CASSSPGRQYF. The DNA sequence is TGCGCCAGCAGCAGCCCCGGGAGGCAGTACTTC. The reference TRBV5-1 and TRBJ2-7 proteins fill in what lies around the CDR3, so the full variable domain reads KAGVTQTPRYLIKTRGQQVTLSCSPISGHRSVSWYQQTPGQGLQFLFEYFSETQRNKGNFPGRFSGRQFSNSRSEMNVSTLELGDSALYLCASSSPGRQYFGPGTRLTVT.